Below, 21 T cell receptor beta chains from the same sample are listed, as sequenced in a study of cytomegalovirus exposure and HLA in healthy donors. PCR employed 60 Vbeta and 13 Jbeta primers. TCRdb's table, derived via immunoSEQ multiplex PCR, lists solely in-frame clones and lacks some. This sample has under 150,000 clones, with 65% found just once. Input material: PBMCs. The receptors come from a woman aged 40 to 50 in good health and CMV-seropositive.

CDR3 region: CASSTRARYGYTF. The CDR3 DNA follows: TGTGCCAGCAGTACGAGAGCCCGCTATGGCTACACCTTC. V and J are TRBV27 and TRBJ1-2; D remains unclear. The CDR3 totals 13 residues. CDR1 and CDR2 from the germline V gene are MNHEY and SMNVEV (reference sequence). V lost 5 bases and J lost 4, with 11 bases in between.

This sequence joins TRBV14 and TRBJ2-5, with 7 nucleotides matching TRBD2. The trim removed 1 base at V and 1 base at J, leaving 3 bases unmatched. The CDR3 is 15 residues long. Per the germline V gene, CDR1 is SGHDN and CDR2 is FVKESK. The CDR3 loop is CASSQVLALQETQYF. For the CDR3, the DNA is TGTGCCAGCAGCCAAGTACTAGCGCTCCAAGAGACCCAGTACTTC.

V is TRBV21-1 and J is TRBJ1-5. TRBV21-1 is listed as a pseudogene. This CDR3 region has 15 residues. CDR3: CASSKAPRGYQPQHF. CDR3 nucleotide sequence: TGTGCCAGCAGCAAAGCGCCCCGGGGTTATCAGCCCCAGCATTTT.

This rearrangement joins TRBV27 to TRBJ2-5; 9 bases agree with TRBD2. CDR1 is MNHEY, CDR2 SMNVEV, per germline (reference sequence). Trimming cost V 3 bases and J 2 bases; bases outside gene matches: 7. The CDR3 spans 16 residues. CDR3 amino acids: CASSLRGGAGQETQYF. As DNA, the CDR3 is TGTGCCAGCAGTTTGCGGGGGGGCGCTGGGCAAGAGACCCAGTACTTC.

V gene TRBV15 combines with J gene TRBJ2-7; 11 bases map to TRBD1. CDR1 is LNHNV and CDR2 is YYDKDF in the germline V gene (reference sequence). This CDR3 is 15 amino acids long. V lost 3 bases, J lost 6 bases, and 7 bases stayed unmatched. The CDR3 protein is CATSSPRTGGTEQYF. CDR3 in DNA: TGTGCCACCAGCAGCCCGCGGACAGGGGGCACCGAGCAGTACTTC. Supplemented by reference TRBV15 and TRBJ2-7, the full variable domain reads DAMVIQNPRYQVTQFGKPVTLSCSQTLNHNVMYWYQQKSSQAPKLLFHYYDKDFNNEADTPDNFQSRRPNTSFCFLDIRSPGLGDTAMYLCATSSPRTGGTEQYFGPGTRLTVT.

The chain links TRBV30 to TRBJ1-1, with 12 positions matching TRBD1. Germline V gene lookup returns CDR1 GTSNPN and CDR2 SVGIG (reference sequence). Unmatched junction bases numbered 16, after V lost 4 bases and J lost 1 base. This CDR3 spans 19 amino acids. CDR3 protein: CAWIVGQGAFWSANTEAFF. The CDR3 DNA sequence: TGTGCCTGGATAGTGGGACAGGGGGCTTTTTGGTCGGCGAACACTGAAGCTTTCTTT. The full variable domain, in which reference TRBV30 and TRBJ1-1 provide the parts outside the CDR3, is SQTIHQWPATLVQPVGSPLSLECTVEGTSNPNLYWYRQAAGRGLQLLFYSVGIGQISSEVPQNLSASRPQDRQFILSSKKLLLSDSGFYLCAWIVGQGAFWSANTEAFFGQGTRLTVV.

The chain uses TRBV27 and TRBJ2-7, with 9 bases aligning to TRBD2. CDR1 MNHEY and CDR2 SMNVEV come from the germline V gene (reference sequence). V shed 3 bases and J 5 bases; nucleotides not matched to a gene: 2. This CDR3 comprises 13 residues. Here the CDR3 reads CASSLGLANEQYF. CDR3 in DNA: TGTGCCAGCAGTTTGGGACTAGCTAACGAGCAGTACTTC.

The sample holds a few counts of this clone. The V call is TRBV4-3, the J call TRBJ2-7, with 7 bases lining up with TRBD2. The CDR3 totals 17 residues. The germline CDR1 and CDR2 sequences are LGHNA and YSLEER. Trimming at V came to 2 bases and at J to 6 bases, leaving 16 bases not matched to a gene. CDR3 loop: CASSQWDVTRRGGEQYF. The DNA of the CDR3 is TGCGCCAGCAGCCAATGGGACGTAACCCGCCGCGGGGGCGAGCAGTACTTC.

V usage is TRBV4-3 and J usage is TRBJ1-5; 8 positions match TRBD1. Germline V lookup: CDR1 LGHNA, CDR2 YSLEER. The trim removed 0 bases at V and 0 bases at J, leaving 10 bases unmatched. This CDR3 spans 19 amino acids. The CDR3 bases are TGCGCCAGCAGCCAAGATTTTGGGCAGGGGGCAGATAGCAATCAGCCCCAGCATTTT. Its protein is CASSQDFGQGADSNQPQHF.

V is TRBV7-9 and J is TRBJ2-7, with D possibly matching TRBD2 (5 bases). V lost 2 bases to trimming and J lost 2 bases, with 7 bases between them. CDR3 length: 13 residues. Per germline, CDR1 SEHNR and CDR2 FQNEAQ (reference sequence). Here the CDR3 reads CASSLSGTYEQYF. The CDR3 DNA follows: TGTGCCAGCAGCTTATCCGGGACCTACGAGCAGTACTTC.

DNA of the CDR3: TGTGCCAGCAGCTTAACAGGGTCGATCGGCTACACCTTC. Protein sequence: CASSLTGSIGYTF. The chain joins TRBV7-2 to TRBJ1-2, with D maybe TRBD1 (6 bases). In germline, CDR1 is SGHTA, CDR2 FQGNSA. V lost 2 bases to trimming and J lost 8 bases, with 12 bases between them. The CDR3 has 13 amino acids.

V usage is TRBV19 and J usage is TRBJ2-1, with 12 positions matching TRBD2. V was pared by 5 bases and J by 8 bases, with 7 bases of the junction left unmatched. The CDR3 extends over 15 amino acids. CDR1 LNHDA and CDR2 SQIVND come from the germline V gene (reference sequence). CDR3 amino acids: CASSLTSGSRDEQFF. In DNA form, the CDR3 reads TGTGCCAGTAGTTTGACTAGCGGGAGTAGGGATGAGCAGTTCTTC.

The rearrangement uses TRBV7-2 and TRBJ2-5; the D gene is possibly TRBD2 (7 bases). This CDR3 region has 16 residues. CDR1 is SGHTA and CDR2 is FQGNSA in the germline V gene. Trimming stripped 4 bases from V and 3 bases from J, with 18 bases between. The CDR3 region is CASSSYRVGGEETQYF. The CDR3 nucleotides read TGTGCCAGCAGCTCATACAGGGTGGGGGGGGAAGAGACCCAGTACTTC.

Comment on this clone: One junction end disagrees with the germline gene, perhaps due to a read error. The CDR3 loop reads CSVEGTGKRFYGYTF. DNA of the CDR3: TGCAGCGTAGAAGGGACAGGGAAAAGGTTCTATGGCTACACCTTC. The V gene is TRBV29-1, the J gene TRBJ1-2; 9 bases match TRBD1. Germline V CDR1 and CDR2: SQVTM, ANQGSEA. This CDR3 contains 15 residues.

The CDR3 DNA reads TGCGCCAGCAGCCCTAACAGGGGGATGTATGGCTACACCTTC. Translating it yields CASSPNRGMYGYTF. The chain carries TRBV4-1 and TRBJ1-2; TRBD1 aligns across 8 bases. This CDR3 is 14 amino acids long. Germline CDR1 and CDR2: MGHRA and YSYEKL. With 4 bases clipped from V and 5 bases from J, the junction kept 6 bases outside the gene matches.

The CDR3 reads CASRTSSWGDSRLNTEAFF. In DNA, the CDR3 is TGTGCCAGCCGAACCTCTTCCTGGGGGGACAGCCGTTTGAACACTGAAGCTTTCTTT. The chain carries TRBV13 and TRBJ1-1; 7 bases are shared with TRBD1. With V trimmed by 8 bases and J by 0 bases, 21 bases remained unmatched. Germline values: CDR1 PRHDT, CDR2 FYEKMQ (reference sequence). CDR3 length equals 19 residues.

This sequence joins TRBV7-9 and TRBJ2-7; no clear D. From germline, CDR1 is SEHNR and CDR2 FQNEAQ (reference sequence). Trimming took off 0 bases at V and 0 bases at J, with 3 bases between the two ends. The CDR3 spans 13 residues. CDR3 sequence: CASSLAHSYEQYF. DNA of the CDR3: TGTGCCAGCAGCTTAGCACACTCCTACGAGCAGTACTTC. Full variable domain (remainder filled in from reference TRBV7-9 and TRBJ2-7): DTGVSQNPRHKITKRGQNVTFRCDPISEHNRLYWYRQTLGQGPEFLTYFQNEAQLEKSRLLSDRFSAERPKGSFSTLEIQRTEQGDSAMYLCASSLAHSYEQYFGPGTRLTVT.

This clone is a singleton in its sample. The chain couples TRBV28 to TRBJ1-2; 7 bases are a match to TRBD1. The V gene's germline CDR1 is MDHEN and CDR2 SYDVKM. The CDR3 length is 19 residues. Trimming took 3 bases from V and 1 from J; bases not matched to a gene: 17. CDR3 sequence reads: CASSFSVLIRDSLNYGYTF. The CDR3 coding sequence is TGTGCCAGCAGTTTTTCGGTCCTAATACGGGACAGCCTTAACTATGGCTACACCTTC.

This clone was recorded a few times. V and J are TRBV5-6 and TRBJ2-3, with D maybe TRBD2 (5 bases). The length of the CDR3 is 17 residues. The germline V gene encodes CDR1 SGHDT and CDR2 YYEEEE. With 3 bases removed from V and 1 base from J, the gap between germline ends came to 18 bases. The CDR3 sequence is CASSSLTSNGGTDTQYF. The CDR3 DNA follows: TGTGCCAGCAGCTCGTTAACTAGTAATGGAGGCACAGATACGCAGTATTTT.

The CDR3 region has the DNA TGCGCCAGCAGCCAAGAGGACTTCAGTAGTCCTTACAATGAGCAGTTCTTC. Its protein product is CASSQEDFSSPYNEQFF. The rearrangement joins TRBV4-1 to TRBJ2-1, with D perhaps TRBD2 (5 bases). CDR1 MGHRA and CDR2 YSYEKL come from the germline V gene. With 0 bases removed from V and 4 bases from J, the gap between germline ends came to 16 bases. This CDR3 has 17 residues.

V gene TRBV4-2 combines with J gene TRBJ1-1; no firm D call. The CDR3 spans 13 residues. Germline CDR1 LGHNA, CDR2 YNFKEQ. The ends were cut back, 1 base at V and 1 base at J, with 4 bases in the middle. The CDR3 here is CASSQGRNTEAFF. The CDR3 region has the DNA TGTGCCAGCAGCCAAGGGAGGAACACTGAAGCTTTCTTT.